These T cell receptor beta chains were read from a single sample in a study of technical replicates of blood from several donors. Produced via immunoSEQ multiplex PCR; TCRdb's table is partial and in-frame only. The data hold around 80,000 clones, with 93% observed a single time. Source material: T cells isolated from PBMCs. The receptors derive from a human donor in good health. CDR3s include the opening cysteine and the closing phenylalanine or tryptophan. Where a row states a size, it is once, few, many or the class of an expanded clone; other rows omit it.

abundance: once
v_gene: TRBV5-1
j_gene: TRBJ2-1
CDR3aa: CASSLRLAGARNEQFF

abundance: NA
v_gene: TRBV19
j_gene: TRBJ2-1
CDR3aa: CASTPTGATSGRLQFF

abundance: NA
v_gene: TRBV5-1
j_gene: TRBJ2-5
CDR3aa: CASSVVPVQETQYF

abundance: NA
v_gene: TRBV5-1
j_gene: TRBJ2-1
CDR3aa: CASSPAQGGRSNEQFF

abundance: NA
v_gene: TRBV28
j_gene: TRBJ2-7
CDR3aa: CASSRLNSYEQYF

abundance: few
v_gene: TRBV10-1
j_gene: TRBJ1-1
CDR3aa: CASSDLTTGYTEAFF

abundance: NA
v_gene: TRBV5-1
j_gene: TRBJ2-5
CDR3aa: CASSALQLRETQYF

abundance: NA
v_gene: TRBV9
j_gene: TRBJ1-4
CDR3aa: CASSELGGGNEKLFF

abundance: once
v_gene: TRBV29-1
j_gene: TRBJ2-5
CDR3aa: CSVEGQGVKTQYF

abundance: NA
v_gene: TRBV19
j_gene: TRBJ2-3
CDR3aa: CASSIVGREADTQYF

abundance: NA
v_gene: TRBV28
j_gene: TRBJ2-7
CDR3aa: CASSLGLGQYF

abundance: NA
v_gene: TRBV1
j_gene: TRBJ2-3
CDR3aa: CTGEHRGASTDTQYF

abundance: NA
v_gene: TRBV5-1
j_gene: TRBJ2-2
CDR3aa: CASSRGGTGELFF

abundance: NA
v_gene: TRBV4-1
j_gene: TRBJ1-4
CDR3aa: CASSQDFVGQGAEKLFF

abundance: NA
v_gene: TRBV28
j_gene: TRBJ2-1
CDR3aa: CASRPAGSSYNEQFF

abundance: NA
v_gene: TRBV5-4
j_gene: TRBJ1-3
CDR3aa: CASSRDNGNTIYF

abundance: NA
v_gene: TRBV7-9
j_gene: TRBJ2-1
CDR3aa: CASSLQNEQFF

abundance: NA
v_gene: TRBV2
j_gene: TRBJ2-5
CDR3aa: CASSGLSRAGVGRETQYF

abundance: once
v_gene: TRBV28
j_gene: TRBJ2-7
CDR3aa: CASSLADTTSYEQYF

abundance: NA
v_gene: TRBV2
j_gene: TRBJ2-2
CDR3aa: CASSELAGAGELFF

abundance: NA
v_gene: TRBV28
j_gene: TRBJ1-1
CDR3aa: CASSFQGVTEAFF

abundance: NA
v_gene: TRBV11-3
j_gene: TRBJ2-1
CDR3aa: CASSLGFRGSGFEQFF

abundance: few
v_gene: TRBV7-6
j_gene: TRBJ2-1
CDR3aa: CASSPGQGRNEQFF

abundance: NA
v_gene: TRBV7-9
j_gene: TRBJ2-4
CDR3aa: CASSLTGGAVKNIQYF

abundance: NA
v_gene: TRBV7-8
j_gene: TRBJ2-1
CDR3aa: CASSLGGSYNEQFF

abundance: NA
v_gene: TRBV2
j_gene: TRBJ2-7
CDR3aa: CASSETWLAGIYEQYF

abundance: NA
v_gene: TRBV6-1
j_gene: TRBJ2-3
CDR3aa: CATLDSGIRDTQYF

abundance: NA
v_gene: TRBV11-2
j_gene: TRBJ2-3
CDR3aa: CASSLTLSADTQYF

abundance: NA
v_gene: TRBV11-3
j_gene: TRBJ2-1
CDR3aa: CASSLGSGNVYNEQFF

abundance: NA
v_gene: TRBV19
j_gene: TRBJ2-7
CDR3aa: CASRLAGENEQYF

abundance: NA
v_gene: TRBV7-7
j_gene: TRBJ1-3
CDR3aa: CASSASGGRSGNTIYF

abundance: NA
v_gene: TRBV2
j_gene: TRBJ2-7
CDR3aa: CASSVRLAGPYEQYF

abundance: NA
v_gene: TRBV30
j_gene: TRBJ2-1
CDR3aa: CAWSGTGGWNEQFF

abundance: NA
v_gene: TRBV9
j_gene: TRBJ2-7
CDR3aa: CASSATSGSHEQYF

abundance: NA
v_gene: TRBV6-5
j_gene: TRBJ2-1
CDR3aa: CATRGLAGVGEQFF

abundance: NA
v_gene: TRBV2
j_gene: TRBJ1-5
CDR3aa: CASSEGGNQPQHF

abundance: NA
v_gene: TRBV28
j_gene: TRBJ2-7
CDR3aa: CASSPPTQPIPYEQYF

abundance: NA
v_gene: TRBV11-2
j_gene: TRBJ1-3
CDR3aa: CASSLAAFPHSGNTIYF

abundance: NA
v_gene: TRBV11-3
j_gene: TRBJ2-5
CDR3aa: CASSQGLLGTQYF

abundance: NA
v_gene: TRBV7-9
j_gene: TRBJ2-7
CDR3aa: CASRAGQGAYEQYF

abundance: NA
v_gene: TRBV19
j_gene: TRBJ1-2
CDR3aa: CASSSLGQGASYTF

abundance: NA
v_gene: TRBV5-4
j_gene: TRBJ2-5
CDR3aa: CASSLAQVQETQYF

abundance: NA
v_gene: TRBV7-2
j_gene: TRBJ2-1
CDR3aa: CASSLSSGSYNEQFF

abundance: NA
v_gene: TRBV19
j_gene: TRBJ2-3
CDR3aa: CASSTTSGSNTQYF

abundance: NA
v_gene: TRBV6-5
j_gene: TRBJ2-5
CDR3aa: CASSYRAGVETQYF